Below, 15 T cell receptor beta chains from the same sample are listed, as sequenced in a study of T-cell reconstitution after alpha-beta-depleted transplantation in children. During its preparation, the TCRbeta library received unique molecular identifiers. In TCRdb, the PCR reads were re-called with MiXCR into one record per CDR3 protein. The sample includes 83,000 or so distinct CDR3 sequences, more than 7% seen only once; the top ten take more than 6.5%. Sequenced here: PBMCs from the stem cell graft donor, sampled from the stem cell graft. These receptors were collected from a human donor who donated a stem cell graft to a child with congenital amegakaryocytic thrombocytopenia.

This clonotype has a count of ten or more. This sequence joins TRBV5-1 and TRBJ1-4; 9 nucleotides match TRBD1. This CDR3 is built from 17 residues. Per the germline V gene, CDR1 is SGHRS and CDR2 is YFSETQ. V gave up 5 bases and J gave up 7 bases; unmatched junction bases: 15. The CDR3 DNA sequence: TGCGCCAGCAGGCCAATGAACAGGGGGCGGAAGGGTGAAAAACTGTTTTTT. Protein: CASRPMNRGRKGEKLFF.

This clonotype was counted ten times or more. V is TRBV7-9 and J is TRBJ2-1, with TRBD2 as a possible D gene (5 bases). The CDR3 consists of 12 residues. CDR1 is SEHNR and CDR2 is FQNEAQ in the germline V gene (reference sequence). The V and J ends lost 7 bases and 5 bases respectively, with 9 bases between them. The CDR3 protein is CASTAAHNEQFF. CDR3 DNA sequence: TGTGCCAGCACAGCGGCCCACAATGAGCAGTTCTTC.

This clonotype has at least ten counts. The CDR3 reads CASSLGQGFTEAFF. CDR3 sequence (DNA): TGTGCCAGCAGCTTAGGCCAGGGATTTACTGAAGCTTTCTTT. The chain carries TRBV7-2 and TRBJ1-1; perhaps TRBD1 as D (5 bases). This CDR3 contains 14 residues. Per the germline V gene, CDR1 is SGHTA and CDR2 is FQGNSA. V lost 1 base to trimming and J lost 5 bases, with 11 bases between them. The variable domain in full, with the rest retrieved from reference TRBV7-2 and TRBJ1-1, is GAGVSQSPSNKVTEKGKDVELRCDPISGHTALYWYRQSLGQGLEFLIYFQGNSAPDKSGLPSDRFSAERTGGSVSTLTIQRTQQEDSAVYLCASSLGQGFTEAFFGQGTRLTVV.

This clonotype was seen at least ten times. The chain carries TRBV4-2 and TRBJ1-6; D may be TRBD1 (5 bases). V was pared by 1 base and J by 5 bases, with 9 bases between. This CDR3 region has 15 residues. The germline V gene encodes CDR1 LGHNA and CDR2 YNFKEQ. DNA of the CDR3: TGTGCCAGCAGCCAAGTCGCAGGGAATAATTCACCCCTCCACTTT. Translating it yields CASSQVAGNNSPLHF.

This clonotype was detected a few times. J is TRBJ2-7 and V is TRBV6-5; TRBD1 matches 9 bases. This CDR3 region has 14 residues. The V gene end was trimmed by 6 bases and the J gene end by 2 bases; junction bases not matched to a gene: 5. CDR1 is MNHEY and CDR2 is SVGAGI in the germline V gene. The CDR3 DNA is TGTGCCAGCAGAGGACAGGGGTGGCCCTACGAGCAGTACTTC. Its translation is CASRGQGWPYEQYF.

This clonotype was seen many times. This rearrangement joins TRBV4-1 to TRBJ1-1, with D tentatively TRBD1 (5 bases). This CDR3 region has 17 residues. Trimming shortened V by 1 base and J by 3 bases, and 18 bases separated the two germline ends. Germline loops: CDR1 MGHRA, CDR2 YSYEKL. The CDR3 protein is CASSQASQGIMYTEAFF. In nucleotides, the CDR3 is TGCGCCAGCAGCCAAGCGTCCCAGGGAATAATGTACACTGAAGCTTTCTTT.

At least ten counts were recorded for this clonotype. The chain employs TRBV5-1 and TRBJ2-2, with D perhaps matching TRBD1 (6 bases). Germline CDR1 is SGHRS and CDR2 is YFSETQ. The CDR3 is 16 residues long. The V gene lost 4 bases and the J gene lost 6 bases, with 19 bases spanning the gap. This CDR3 reads CASSQGTPSTSGELFF. Written as DNA, the CDR3 is TGCGCCAGCAGCCAGGGGACGCCCTCAACGTCCGGGGAGCTGTTTTTT.

Only one count was recorded for this clonotype. It may be a read error: a sequence one base away is much more abundant. The chain is built from TRBV3-1 and TRBJ1-6; D gene ambiguous. CDR1 is LGHDT, CDR2 YNNKEL, per germline (reference sequence). V was clipped by 0 bases and J by 7 bases, with 4 bases between them. The CDR3 covers 13 residues. CDR3 coding DNA: TGTGCCAGCAGCCAAGATTGGAATTCACCCCTCCACTTT. Amino acids: CASSQDWNSPLHF. The full variable domain, completed using reference TRBV3-1 and TRBJ1-6, is DTAVSQTPKYLVTQMGNDKSIKCEQNLGHDTMYWYKQDSKKFLKIMFSYNNKELIINETVPNRFSPKSPDKAHLNLHINSLELGDSAVYFCASSQDWNSPLHFGNGTRLTVT.

This clonotype was found many times. The chain is built from TRBV20-1 and TRBJ1-4; D not resolved. CDR3 length: 14 residues. Per germline, CDR1 DFQATT and CDR2 SNEGSKA (reference sequence). Trimming stripped 6 bases from V and 7 bases from J, with 18 bases between. CDR3 DNA sequence: TGCAGTGCAGGCCCCGGGCCGACGGGTGAAAAACTGTTTTTT. This codes for CSAGPGPTGEKLFF.

This chain connects TRBV30 to TRBJ2-2; a weak D match, TRBD2 (5 bases). Germline values: CDR1 GTSNPN, CDR2 SVGIG (reference sequence). V lost 3 bases to trimming and J lost 2 bases, with 10 bases between them. The CDR3 runs to 14 residues. CDR3 residues: CAWSVGLNTGELFF. In DNA form, the CDR3 reads TGTGCCTGGAGCGTCGGACTCAACACCGGGGAGCTGTTTTTT. Full variable domain (outside the CDR3, taken from reference TRBV30 and TRBJ2-2): SQTIHQWPATLVQPVGSPLSLECTVEGTSNPNLYWYRQAAGRGLQLLFYSVGIGQISSEVPQNLSASRPQDRQFILSSKKLLLSDSGFYLCAWSVGLNTGELFFGEGSRLTVL.

This clonotype was observed at least ten times. The chain combines TRBV18 with TRBJ1-1; D possibly corresponds to TRBD1 (6 bases). Trimming cost V 3 bases and J 4 bases, with 15 bases left between them. The CDR3 has 15 residues. From germline, CDR1 is KGHSH and CDR2 LQKENI. CDR3 coding DNA: TGTGCCAGCTCACCTGGGGGGGGGCAGGGCACTGAAGCTTTCTTT. Its translation is CASSPGGGQGTEAFF.

This clonotype has a count of ten or more. CDR3 loop: CASSPDTSRDEQYF. CDR3 sequence (DNA): TGCGCCAGCAGCCCTGACACCTCTCGCGACGAGCAGTACTTC. The V and J genes are TRBV5-1 and TRBJ2-7; D gene uncertain. The germline gives CDR1 SGHRS, CDR2 YFSETQ. With 4 bases removed from V and 5 bases from J, the gap between germline ends came to 16 bases. The CDR3 contains 14 residues. The variable domain in full, with the rest retrieved from reference TRBV5-1 and TRBJ2-7, is KAGVTQTPRYLIKTRGQQVTLSCSPISGHRSVSWYQQTPGQGLQFLFEYFSETQRNKGNFPGRFSGRQFSNSRSEMNVSTLELGDSALYLCASSPDTSRDEQYFGPGTRLTVT.

This clonotype occurred many times. This sequence joins TRBV5-1 and TRBJ1-2; 8 bases fit TRBD1. V trimming: 2 bases; J trimming: 14 bases; junction bases outside the gene matches: 14. CDR1 is SGHRS and CDR2 is YFSETQ in the germline V gene. This CDR3 spans 14 amino acids. CDR3 amino acids: CASSFSTGESIPTF. The CDR3 DNA reads TGCGCCAGCAGCTTTTCGACAGGGGAGTCTATTCCTACCTTC.

V and J are TRBV5-1 and TRBJ2-7, with D perhaps TRBD1 (5 bases). V was pared by 0 bases and J by 7 bases, with 8 bases between. The V gene's germline CDR1 is SGHRS and CDR2 YFSETQ. This CDR3 contains 12 residues. The CDR3 here is CASSLAQGEQYF. The CDR3 DNA reads TGCGCCAGCAGCTTGGCCCAGGGAGAGCAGTACTTC.

V and J are TRBV4-1 and TRBJ2-2; D remains unclear. This CDR3 has 14 residues. V shed 0 bases and J shed 6 bases, with 8 bases lying between them. Germline values: CDR1 MGHRA, CDR2 YSYEKL. The CDR3 region has the DNA TGCGCCAGCAGCCAAGATTTGGCCGCCGGGGAGCTGTTTTTT. Encoded protein: CASSQDLAAGELFF.